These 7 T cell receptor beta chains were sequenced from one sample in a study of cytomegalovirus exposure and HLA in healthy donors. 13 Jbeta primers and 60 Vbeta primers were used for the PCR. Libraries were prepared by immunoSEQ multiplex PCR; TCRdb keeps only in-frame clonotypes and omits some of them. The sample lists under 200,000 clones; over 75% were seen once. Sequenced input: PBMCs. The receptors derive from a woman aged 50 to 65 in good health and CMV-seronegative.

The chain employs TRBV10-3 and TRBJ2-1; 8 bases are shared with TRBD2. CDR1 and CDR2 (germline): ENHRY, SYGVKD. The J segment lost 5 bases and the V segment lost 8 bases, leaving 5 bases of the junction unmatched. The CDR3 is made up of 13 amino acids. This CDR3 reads CAILAGGNNEQFF. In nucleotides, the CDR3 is TGTGCCATCCTCGCGGGGGGTAACAATGAGCAGTTCTTC.

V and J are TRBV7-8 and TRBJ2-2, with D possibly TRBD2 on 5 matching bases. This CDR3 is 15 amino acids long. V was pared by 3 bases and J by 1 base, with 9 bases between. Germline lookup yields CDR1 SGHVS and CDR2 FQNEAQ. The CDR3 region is CASSLRRGNTGELFF. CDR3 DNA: TGTGCCAGCAGCTTGCGTCGGGGGAACACCGGGGAGCTGTTTTTT.

The CDR3 protein is CASSKALSGQETQYF. CDR3 bases: TGTGCCAGCAGCAAAGCGCTTTCAGGGCAAGAGACCCAGTACTTC. The V call is TRBV21-1, the J call TRBJ2-5; the D call of TRBD1 is as the table states it, not checked on the DNA. TRBV21-1 represents a pseudogene. The CDR3 length is 15 residues.

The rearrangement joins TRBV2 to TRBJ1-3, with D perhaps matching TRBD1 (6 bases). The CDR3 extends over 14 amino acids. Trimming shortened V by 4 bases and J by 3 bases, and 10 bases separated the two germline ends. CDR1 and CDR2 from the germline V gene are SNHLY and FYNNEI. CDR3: CASSVRQVGNTIYF. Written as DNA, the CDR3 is TGTGCCAGCAGTGTAAGACAGGTTGGAAACACCATATATTTT.

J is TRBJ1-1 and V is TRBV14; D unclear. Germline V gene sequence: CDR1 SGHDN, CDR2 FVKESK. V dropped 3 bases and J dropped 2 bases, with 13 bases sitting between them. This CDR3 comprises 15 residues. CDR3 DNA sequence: TGTGCCAGCAGCCAGATGGGAGCACTTAACACTGAAGCTTTCTTT. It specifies CASSQMGALNTEAFF.

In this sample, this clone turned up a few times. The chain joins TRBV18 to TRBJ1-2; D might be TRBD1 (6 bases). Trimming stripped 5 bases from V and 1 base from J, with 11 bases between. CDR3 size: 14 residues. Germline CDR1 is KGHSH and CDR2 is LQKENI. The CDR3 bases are TGTGCCAGCTCATTCGGACAGCTTAACTATGGCTACACCTTC. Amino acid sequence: CASSFGQLNYGYTF. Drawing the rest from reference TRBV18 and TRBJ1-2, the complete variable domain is NAGVMQNPRHLVRRRGQEARLRCSPMKGHSHVYWYRQLPEEGLKFMVYLQKENIIDESGMPKERFSAEFPKEGPSILRIQQVVRGDSAAYFCASSFGQLNYGYTFGSGTRLTVV.

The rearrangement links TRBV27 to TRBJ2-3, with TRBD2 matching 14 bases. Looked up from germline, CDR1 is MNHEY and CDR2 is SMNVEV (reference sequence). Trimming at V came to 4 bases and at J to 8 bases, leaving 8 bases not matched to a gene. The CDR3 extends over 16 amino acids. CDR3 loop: CASSSLGLAGVSTQYF. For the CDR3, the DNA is TGTGCCAGCAGTTCACTGGGACTAGCGGGAGTGAGTACGCAGTATTTT.